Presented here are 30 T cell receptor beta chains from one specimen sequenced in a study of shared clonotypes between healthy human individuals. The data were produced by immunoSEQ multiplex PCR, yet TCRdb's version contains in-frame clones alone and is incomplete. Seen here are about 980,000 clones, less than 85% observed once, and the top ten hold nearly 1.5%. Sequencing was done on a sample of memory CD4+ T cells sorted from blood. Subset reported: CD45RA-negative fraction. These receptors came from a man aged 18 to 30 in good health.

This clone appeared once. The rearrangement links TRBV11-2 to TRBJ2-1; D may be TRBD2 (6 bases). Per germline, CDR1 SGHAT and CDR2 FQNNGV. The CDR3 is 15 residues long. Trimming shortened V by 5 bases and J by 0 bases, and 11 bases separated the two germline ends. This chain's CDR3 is CASSRDLSSYNEQFF. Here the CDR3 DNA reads TGTGCCAGCAGCCGGGACTTAAGCTCCTACAATGAGCAGTTCTTC.

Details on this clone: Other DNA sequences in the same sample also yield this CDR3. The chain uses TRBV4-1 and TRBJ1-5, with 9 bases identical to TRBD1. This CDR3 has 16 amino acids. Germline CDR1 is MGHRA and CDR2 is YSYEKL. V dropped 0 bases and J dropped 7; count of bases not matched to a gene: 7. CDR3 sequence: CASSQDLTGGRQPQHF. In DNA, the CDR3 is TGCGCCAGCAGCCAAGACTTAACAGGGGGCCGGCAGCCCCAGCATTTT.

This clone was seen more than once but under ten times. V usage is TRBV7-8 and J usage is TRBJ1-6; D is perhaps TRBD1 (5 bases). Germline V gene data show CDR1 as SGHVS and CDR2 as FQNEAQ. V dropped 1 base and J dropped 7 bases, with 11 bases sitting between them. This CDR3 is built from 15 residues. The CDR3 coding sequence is TGTGCCAGCAGCTTAGAAGGACACCCAAATTCACCCCTCCACTTT. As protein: CASSLEGHPNSPLHF.

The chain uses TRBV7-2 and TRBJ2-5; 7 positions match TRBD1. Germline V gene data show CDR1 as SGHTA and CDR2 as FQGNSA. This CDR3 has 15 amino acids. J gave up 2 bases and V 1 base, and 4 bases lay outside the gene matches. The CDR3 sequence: CASSLVRGFQETQYF. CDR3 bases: TGTGCCAGCAGCTTAGTCAGGGGGTTTCAAGAGACCCAGTACTTC.

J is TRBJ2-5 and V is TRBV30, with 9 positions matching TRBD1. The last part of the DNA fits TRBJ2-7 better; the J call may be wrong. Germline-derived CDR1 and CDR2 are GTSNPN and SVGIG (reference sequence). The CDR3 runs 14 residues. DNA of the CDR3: TGTGCCTGGAGTGAGGACAGGGGACCCTACGAGCAGTACTTC. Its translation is CAWSEDRGPYEQYF.

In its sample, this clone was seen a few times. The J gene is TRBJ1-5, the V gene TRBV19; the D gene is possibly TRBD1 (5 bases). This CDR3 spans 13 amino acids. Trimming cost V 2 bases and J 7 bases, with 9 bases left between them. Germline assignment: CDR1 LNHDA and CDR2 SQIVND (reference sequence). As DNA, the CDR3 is TGTGCCAGTAGTATAAACGGGGGACAGCCCCAGCATTTT. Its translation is CASSINGGQPQHF. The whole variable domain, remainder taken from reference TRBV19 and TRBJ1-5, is DGGITQSPKYLFRKEGQNVTLSCEQNLNHDAMYWYRQDPGQGLRLIYYSQIVNDFQKGDIAEGYSVSREKKESFPLTVTSAQKNPTAFYLCASSINGGQPQHFGDGTRLSIL.

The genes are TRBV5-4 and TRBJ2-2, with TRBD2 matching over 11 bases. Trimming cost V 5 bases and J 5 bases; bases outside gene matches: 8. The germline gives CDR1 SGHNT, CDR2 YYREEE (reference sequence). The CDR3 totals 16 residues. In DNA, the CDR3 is TGTGCCAGCAGAGATCCTAGCGGGGGGAGGACCGGGGAGCTGTTTTTT. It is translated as CASRDPSGGRTGELFF.

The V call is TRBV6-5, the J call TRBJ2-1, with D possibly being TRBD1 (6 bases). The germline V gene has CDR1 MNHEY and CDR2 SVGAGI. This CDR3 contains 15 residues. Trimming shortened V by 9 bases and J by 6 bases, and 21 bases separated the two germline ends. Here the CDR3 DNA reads TGTGCCAGTTCGTCGGCAGGGGTGTCGTCCAATGAGCAGTTCTTC. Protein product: CASSSAGVSSNEQFF.

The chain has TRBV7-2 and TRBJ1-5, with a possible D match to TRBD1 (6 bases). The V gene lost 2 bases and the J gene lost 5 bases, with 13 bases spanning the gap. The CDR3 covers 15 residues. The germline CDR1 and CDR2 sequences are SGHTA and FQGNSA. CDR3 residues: CASSLRVGGDQPQHF. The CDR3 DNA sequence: TGTGCCAGCAGCTTAAGGGTAGGGGGGGATCAGCCCCAGCATTTT. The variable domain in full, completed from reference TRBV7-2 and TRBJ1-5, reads GAGVSQSPSNKVTEKGKDVELRCDPISGHTALYWYRQSLGQGLEFLIYFQGNSAPDKSGLPSDRFSAERTGGSVSTLTIQRTQQEDSAVYLCASSLRVGGDQPQHFGDGTRLSIL.

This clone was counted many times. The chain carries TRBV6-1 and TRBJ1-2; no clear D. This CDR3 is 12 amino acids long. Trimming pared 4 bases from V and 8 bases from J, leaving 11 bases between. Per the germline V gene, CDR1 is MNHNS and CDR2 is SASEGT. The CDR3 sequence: CASSVRVLGYTF. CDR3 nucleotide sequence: TGTGCCAGCAGTGTTCGCGTTCTCGGCTACACCTTC.

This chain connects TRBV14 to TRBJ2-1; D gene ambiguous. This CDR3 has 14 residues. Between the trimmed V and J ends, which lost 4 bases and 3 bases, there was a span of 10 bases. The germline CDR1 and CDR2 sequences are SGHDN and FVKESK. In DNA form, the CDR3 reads TGTGCCAGCAGCCTGCGTGGGCGCTACAATGAGCAGTTCTTC. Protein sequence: CASSLRGRYNEQFF.

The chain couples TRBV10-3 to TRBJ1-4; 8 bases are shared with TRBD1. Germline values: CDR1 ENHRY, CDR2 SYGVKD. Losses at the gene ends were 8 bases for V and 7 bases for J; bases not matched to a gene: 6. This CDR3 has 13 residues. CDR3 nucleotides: TGTGCCATCGGGGGGACAGGAACTGAAAAACTGTTTTTT. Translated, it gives CAIGGTGTEKLFF.

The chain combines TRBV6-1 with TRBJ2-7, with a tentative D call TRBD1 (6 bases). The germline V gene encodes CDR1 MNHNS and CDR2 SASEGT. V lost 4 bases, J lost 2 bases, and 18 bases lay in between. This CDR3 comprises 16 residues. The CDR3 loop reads CASSATAGAATYEQYF. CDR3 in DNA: TGTGCCAGCAGTGCTACTGCAGGGGCCGCAACCTACGAGCAGTACTTC.

The CDR3 region is CATSREELVGTEAFF. Written as DNA, the CDR3 is TGTGCCACCAGCAGAGAGGAATTGGTGGGCACTGAAGCTTTCTTT. The V and J genes are TRBV15 and TRBJ1-1; no clear D gene. The CDR3 totals 15 residues. V was cut by 0 bases and J by 4 bases, with 12 bases left in between. Per the germline V gene, CDR1 is LNHNV and CDR2 is YYDKDF (reference sequence).

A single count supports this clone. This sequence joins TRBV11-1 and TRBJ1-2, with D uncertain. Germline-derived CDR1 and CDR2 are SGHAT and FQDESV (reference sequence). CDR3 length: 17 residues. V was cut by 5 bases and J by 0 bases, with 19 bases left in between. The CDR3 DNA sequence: TGTGCCAGCAGCCATTTTCCCGCGGATGCAGCTAACTATGGCTACACCTTC. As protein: CASSHFPADAANYGYTF.

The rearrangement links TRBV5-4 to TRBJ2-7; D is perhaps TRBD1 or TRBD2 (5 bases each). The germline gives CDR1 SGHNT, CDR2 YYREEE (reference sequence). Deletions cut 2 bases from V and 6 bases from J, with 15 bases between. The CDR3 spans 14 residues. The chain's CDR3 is CASSFGAGTGEQYF. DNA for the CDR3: TGTGCCAGCAGCTTTGGGGCAGGGACGGGCGAGCAGTACTTC.

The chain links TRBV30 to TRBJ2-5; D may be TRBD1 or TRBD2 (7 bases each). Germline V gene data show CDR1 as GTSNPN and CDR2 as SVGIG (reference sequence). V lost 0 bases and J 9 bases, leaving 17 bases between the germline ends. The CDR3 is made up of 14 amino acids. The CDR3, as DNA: TGTGCCTGGAGTGTCCAGGGGGGGAGGAAGGCCCAGTACTTC. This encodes CAWSVQGGRKAQYF. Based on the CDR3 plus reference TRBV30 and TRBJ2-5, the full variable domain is SQTIHQWPATLVQPVGSPLSLECTVEGTSNPNLYWYRQAAGRGLQLLFYSVGIGQISSEVPQNLSASRPQDRQFILSSKKLLLSDSGFYLCAWSVQGGRKAQYFGPGTRLLVL.

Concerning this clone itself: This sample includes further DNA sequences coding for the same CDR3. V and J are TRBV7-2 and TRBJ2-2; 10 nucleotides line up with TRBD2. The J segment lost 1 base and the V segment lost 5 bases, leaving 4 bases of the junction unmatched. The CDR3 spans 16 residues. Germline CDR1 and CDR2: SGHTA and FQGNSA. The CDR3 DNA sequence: TGTGCCAGCAGCCAAAGGACTAGCGGGAACACCGGGGAGCTGTTTTTT. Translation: CASSQRTSGNTGELFF.

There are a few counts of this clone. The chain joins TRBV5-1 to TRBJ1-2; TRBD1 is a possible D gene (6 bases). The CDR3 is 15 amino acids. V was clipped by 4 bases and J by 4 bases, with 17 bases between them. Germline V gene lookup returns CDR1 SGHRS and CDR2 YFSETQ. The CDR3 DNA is TGCGCCAGCAGCGTTTCGACAGGTTCCTCCTATGGCTACACCTTC. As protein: CASSVSTGSSYGYTF.

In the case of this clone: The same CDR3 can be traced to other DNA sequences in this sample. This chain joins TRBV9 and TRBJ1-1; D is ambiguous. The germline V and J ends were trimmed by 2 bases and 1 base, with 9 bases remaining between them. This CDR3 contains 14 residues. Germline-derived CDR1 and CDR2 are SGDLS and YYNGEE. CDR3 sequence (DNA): TGTGCCAGCAGCGTCGGACCGACGAACACTGAAGCTTTCTTT. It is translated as CASSVGPTNTEAFF.

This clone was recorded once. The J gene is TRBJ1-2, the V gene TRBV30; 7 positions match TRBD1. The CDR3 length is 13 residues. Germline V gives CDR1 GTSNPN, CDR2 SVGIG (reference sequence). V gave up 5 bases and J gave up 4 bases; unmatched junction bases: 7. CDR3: CAWRLRDSYGYTF. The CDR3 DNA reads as TGTGCCTGGCGACTCCGGGACAGCTATGGCTACACCTTC.

In DNA, the CDR3 is TGTGCCAGCAGCGTTTCAGCGGGGACTCGAACCGGGGAGCTGTTTTTT. Translating gives CASSVSAGTRTGELFF. The V gene is TRBV21-1, the J gene TRBJ2-2; the table's D gene call, TRBD2, was not cross checked with the DNA. TRBV21-1 is a listed pseudogene. CDR3 length equals 16 residues.

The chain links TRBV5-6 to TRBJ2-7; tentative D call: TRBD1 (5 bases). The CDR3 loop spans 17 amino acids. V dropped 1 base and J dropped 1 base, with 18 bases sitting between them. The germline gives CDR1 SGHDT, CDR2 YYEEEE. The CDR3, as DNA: TGTGCCAGCAGCTTGATCACAGGAGCCCCTCGGTCCTACGAGCAGTACTTC. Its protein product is CASSLITGAPRSYEQYF.

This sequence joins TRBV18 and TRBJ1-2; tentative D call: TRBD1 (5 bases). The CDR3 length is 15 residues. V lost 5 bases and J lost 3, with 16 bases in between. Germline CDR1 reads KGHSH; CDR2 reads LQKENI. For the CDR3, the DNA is TGTGCCAGCTCAGCGGGACGGGGGTTTGACTATGGCTACACCTTC. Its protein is CASSAGRGFDYGYTF.

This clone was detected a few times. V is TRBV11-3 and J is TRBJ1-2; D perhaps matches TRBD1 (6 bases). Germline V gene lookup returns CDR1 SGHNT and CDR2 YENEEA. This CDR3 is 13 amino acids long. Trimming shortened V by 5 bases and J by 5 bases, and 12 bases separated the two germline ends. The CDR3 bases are TGTGCCAGCAGCCCAATTCAGGGGTATGGCTACACCTTC. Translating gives CASSPIQGYGYTF.

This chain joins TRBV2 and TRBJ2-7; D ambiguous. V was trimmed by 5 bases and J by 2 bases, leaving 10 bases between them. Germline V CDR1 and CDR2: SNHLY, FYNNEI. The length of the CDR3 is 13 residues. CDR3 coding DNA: TGTGCCAGCAGTTACGCAGAGACCTACGAGCAGTACTTC. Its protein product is CASSYAETYEQYF.

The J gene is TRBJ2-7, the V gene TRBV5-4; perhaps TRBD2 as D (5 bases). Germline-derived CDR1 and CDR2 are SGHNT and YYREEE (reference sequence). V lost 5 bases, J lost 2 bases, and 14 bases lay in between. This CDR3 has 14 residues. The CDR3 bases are TGTGCCAGCAGTTCCGGACTCATACCCTACGAGCAGTACTTC. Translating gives CASSSGLIPYEQYF.

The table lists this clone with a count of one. The CDR3 sequence: CASSLVMGGQETQYF. In nucleotides, the CDR3 is TGTGCCAGCAGCTTAGTCATGGGGGGCCAAGAGACCCAGTACTTC. The chain combines TRBV7-8 with TRBJ2-5; TRBD2 is a possible D gene (6 bases). Germline loops: CDR1 SGHVS, CDR2 FQNEAQ. The CDR3 length is 15 residues. Trimming left V 1 base short and J 1 base short, with 10 bases between.

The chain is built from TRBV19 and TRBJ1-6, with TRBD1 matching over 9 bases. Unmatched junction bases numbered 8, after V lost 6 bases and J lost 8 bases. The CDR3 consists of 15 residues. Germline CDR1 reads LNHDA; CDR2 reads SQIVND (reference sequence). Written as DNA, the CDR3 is TGTGCCAGTAGCCGTACAGGGGGCGCGGATTCACCCCTCCACTTT. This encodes CASSRTGGADSPLHF. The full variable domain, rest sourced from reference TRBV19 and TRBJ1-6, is DGGITQSPKYLFRKEGQNVTLSCEQNLNHDAMYWYRQDPGQGLRLIYYSQIVNDFQKGDIAEGYSVSREKKESFPLTVTSAQKNPTAFYLCASSRTGGADSPLHFGNGTRLTVT.

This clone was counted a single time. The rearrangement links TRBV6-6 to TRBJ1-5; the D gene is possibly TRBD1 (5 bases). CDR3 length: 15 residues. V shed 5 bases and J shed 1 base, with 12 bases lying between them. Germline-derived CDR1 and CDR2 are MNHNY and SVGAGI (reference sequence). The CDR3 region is CASSRTDTSNQPQHF. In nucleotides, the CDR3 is TGTGCCAGCAGTCGGACGGACACAAGCAATCAGCCCCAGCATTTT.